Presented here are 32 T cell receptor beta chains from one specimen sequenced in a study of cytomegalovirus exposure and HLA in healthy donors. Libraries were prepared by immunoSEQ multiplex PCR; TCRdb keeps only in-frame clonotypes and omits some of them. This sample has over 150,000 clones, with 91% found just once. Sequenced sample: PBMCs. The receptors originated from a woman between 18 and 29 years old in good health and CMV-seropositive.

V and J are TRBV30 and TRBJ2-1; 7 bases map to TRBD2. V gave up 7 bases and J gave up 6 bases; unmatched junction bases: 15. Germline V gene lookup returns CDR1 GTSNPN and CDR2 SVGIG (reference sequence). This CDR3 spans 15 amino acids. The CDR3 sequence: CASGGLFAISNEQFF. CDR3 nucleotide sequence: TGTGCCTCGGGGGGACTATTTGCAATCTCCAATGAGCAGTTCTTC.

This clone was seen only once. The V call is TRBV18, the J call TRBJ1-1; D unclear. Germline V gives CDR1 KGHSH, CDR2 LQKENI. With 4 bases removed from V and 1 base from J, the gap between germline ends came to 10 bases. The CDR3 totals 14 residues. The CDR3 nucleotides are TGTGCCAGCTCACGCGACACAAAGAACACTGAAGCTTTCTTT. This gives the protein CASSRDTKNTEAFF.

The CDR3 is CASSFQQGINTEAFF. CDR3 in DNA: TGCGCCAGCAGCTTTCAACAGGGGATTAACACTGAAGCTTTCTTT. The chain employs TRBV5-1 and TRBJ1-1; 7 bases map to TRBD1. V was pared by 2 bases and J by 2 bases, with 6 bases of the junction left unmatched. Germline V gene lookup returns CDR1 SGHRS and CDR2 YFSETQ. The CDR3 consists of 15 residues.

The DNA of the CDR3 is TGTGCCAGCAGCGCCGACAGGGGGCATGGCTACACCTTC. It encodes CASSADRGHGYTF. This chain joins TRBV5-4 and TRBJ1-2; 10 bases fit TRBD1. Germline V lookup: CDR1 SGHNT, CDR2 YYREEE (reference sequence). CDR3 length: 13 residues. With 4 bases clipped from V and 6 bases from J, the junction kept 3 bases outside the gene matches. The whole variable domain, remainder taken from reference TRBV5-4 and TRBJ1-2, is ETGVTQSPTHLIKTRGQQVTLRCSSQSGHNTVSWYQQALGQGPQFIFQYYREEENGRGNFPPRFSGLQFPNYSSELNVNALELDDSALYLCASSADRGHGYTFGSGTRLTVV.

This chain links TRBV28 with TRBJ2-7, with no clear D. V was cut by 3 bases and J by 9 bases, with 12 bases left in between. The CDR3 loop spans 12 amino acids. Germline lookup yields CDR1 MDHEN and CDR2 SYDVKM. The CDR3 region has the DNA TGTGCCAGCAGTTTCTTAACTGGGCCGCAGTACTTC. Translation gives CASSFLTGPQYF. Full variable domain (outside the CDR3, taken from reference TRBV28 and TRBJ2-7): DVKVTQSSRYLVKRTGEKVFLECVQDMDHENMFWYRQDPGLGLRLIYFSYDVKMKEKGDIPEGYSVSREKKERFSLILESASTNQTSMYLCASSFLTGPQYFGPGTRLTVT.

This clone was counted once. The J gene is TRBJ2-2, the V gene TRBV6-1; 15 bases are a match to TRBD2. The CDR3 spans 15 residues. V lost 6 bases, J lost 4 bases, and 0 bases stayed unmatched. Germline V gives CDR1 MNHNS, CDR2 SASEGT. CDR3 in DNA: TGTGCCAGCAGGGGACTAGCGGGAGGCACCGGGGAGCTGTTTTTT. Its translation is CASRGLAGGTGELFF.

This rearrangement joins TRBV5-1 to TRBJ2-1; 8 positions match TRBD1. The germline CDR1 and CDR2 sequences are SGHRS and YFSETQ. Germline trimming cut 4 bases from V and 7 bases from J; bases unmatched to any gene: 4. The CDR3 covers 13 residues. CDR3 residues: CASSRTGLNEQFF. In nucleotides, the CDR3 is TGCGCCAGCAGCCGGACAGGGTTGAATGAGCAGTTCTTC.

The rearrangement links TRBV6-5 to TRBJ2-7, with 7 bases lining up with TRBD2. V lost 1 base, J lost 2 bases, and 5 bases stayed unmatched. In germline, CDR1 is MNHEY, CDR2 SVGAGI. The CDR3 sequence is 15 residues long. This CDR3 reads CASSYLASGPYEQYF. DNA for the CDR3: TGTGCCAGCAGTTACTTAGCTAGCGGACCCTACGAGCAGTACTTC.

V usage is TRBV9 and J usage is TRBJ2-3, with D perhaps TRBD1 (6 bases). The V gene's germline CDR1 is SGDLS and CDR2 YYNGEE. This CDR3 region has 17 residues. V was clipped by 0 bases and J by 0 bases, with 14 bases between them. CDR3 loop: CASSVAGGRISTDTQYF. In DNA form, the CDR3 reads TGTGCCAGCAGCGTAGCTGGGGGCAGGATTAGCACAGATACGCAGTATTTT.

DNA of the CDR3: TGTGCCAGCAGTTATCCAGGGGGCTCTGGCTACACCTTC. It specifies CASSYPGGSGYTF. The chain is built from TRBV27 and TRBJ1-2; 8 bases align to TRBD1. This CDR3 is 13 amino acids long. Germline V lookup: CDR1 MNHEY, CDR2 SMNVEV (reference sequence). Trimming cost V 4 bases and J 7 bases; bases outside gene matches: 5.

CDR3 nucleotide sequence: TGTGCCAGCAGCAGTTCTTGGGAGGTCCGATATTCCTACAATGAGCAGTTCTTC. The encoded protein is CASSSSWEVRYSYNEQFF. V is TRBV7-6 and J is TRBJ2-1; the D gene is possibly TRBD2 (6 bases). Germline-derived CDR1 and CDR2 are SGHVS and FNYEAQ. Trimming left V 5 bases short and J 1 base short, with 21 bases between. The CDR3 is 18 residues long. Based on the CDR3 plus reference TRBV7-6 and TRBJ2-1, the full variable domain is GAGVSQSPRYKVTKRGQDVALRCDPISGHVSLYWYRQALGQGPEFLTYFNYEAQQDKSGLPNDRFSAERPEGSISTLTIQRTEQRDSAMYRCASSSSWEVRYSYNEQFFGPGTRLTVL.

The gene calls are TRBV5-1 and TRBJ2-1, with a tentative D call TRBD1 (6 bases). This CDR3 is 15 amino acids long. Germline V gene lookup returns CDR1 SGHRS and CDR2 YFSETQ. Trimming removed 3 bases at V and 4 bases at J, with 14 bases between. The CDR3 reads CASSSAGTIYNEQFF. The CDR3 coding sequence is TGCGCCAGCAGCTCCGCCGGGACAATTTACAATGAGCAGTTCTTC.

This rearrangement joins TRBV28 to TRBJ2-1; 11 positions agree with TRBD2. With 4 bases clipped from V and 5 bases from J, the junction kept 4 bases outside the gene matches. Germline values: CDR1 MDHEN, CDR2 SYDVKM. This CDR3 comprises 15 residues. CDR3 sequence reads: CASSSGGLADNEQFF. The CDR3 bases are TGTGCCAGCAGTTCCGGGGGACTAGCGGACAATGAGCAGTTCTTC.

The chain carries TRBV15 and TRBJ1-2; TRBD1 is a possible D gene (6 bases). CDR3 length: 14 residues. V was clipped by 8 bases and J by 7 bases, with 20 bases between them. The germline V gene encodes CDR1 LNHNV and CDR2 YYDKDF (reference sequence). The CDR3 spells CATSPWVGGPGYTF. The CDR3, as DNA: TGTGCCACCTCTCCCTGGGTAGGGGGTCCTGGCTACACCTTC.

J is TRBJ1-2 and V is TRBV7-2; TRBD1 is a possible D gene (5 bases). The CDR3 totals 15 residues. V lost 10 bases and J 3 bases, leaving 21 bases between the germline ends. CDR1 is SGHTA, CDR2 FQGNSA, per germline. As DNA, the CDR3 is TGTGCCATTGAGGCGAGGACACCAAGACACTATGGCTACACCTTC. The encoded protein is CAIEARTPRHYGYTF.

The V gene is TRBV5-6, the J gene TRBJ2-1, with 7 positions matching TRBD2. This CDR3 region has 19 residues. Germline V gene lookup returns CDR1 SGHDT and CDR2 YYEEEE. V dropped 4 bases and J dropped 1; count of bases not matched to a gene: 17. DNA for the CDR3: TGTGCCAGCAGCCCGGGATCTAGCGCGGGAGTATGGTCCTACAATGAGCAGTTCTTC. Amino acid sequence: CASSPGSSAGVWSYNEQFF.

The chain combines TRBV7-8 with TRBJ2-7; D perhaps matches TRBD1 (5 bases). V dropped 2 bases and J dropped 1 base, with 9 bases sitting between them. Germline V lookup: CDR1 SGHVS, CDR2 FQNEAQ. This CDR3 is 14 amino acids long. CDR3 DNA sequence: TGTGCCAGCAGCTTACTTTCAGGGTCCTACGAGCAGTACTTC. Protein sequence: CASSLLSGSYEQYF.

This chain uses TRBV5-1 with TRBJ2-1; D unresolved. The CDR3 has 11 residues. V was clipped by 6 bases and J by 8 bases, with 9 bases between them. Germline values: CDR1 SGHRS, CDR2 YFSETQ. The CDR3 sequence is CASTYGHEQFF. The DNA of the CDR3 is TGCGCCAGCACATATGGCCATGAGCAGTTCTTC.

The chain has TRBV10-3 and TRBJ1-1; 8 bases match TRBD1. Germline CDR1 is ENHRY and CDR2 is SYGVKD. The CDR3 has 16 amino acids. Germline trimming cut 0 bases from V and 0 bases from J; bases unmatched to any gene: 3. CDR3 sequence reads: CAISESTGGMNTEAFF. For the CDR3, the DNA is TGTGCCATCAGTGAGTCTACAGGGGGGATGAACACTGAAGCTTTCTTT.

This chain uses TRBV5-1 with TRBJ1-4, with unresolved D. The CDR3 extends over 15 amino acids. Trimming pared 2 bases from V and 6 bases from J, leaving 14 bases between. From germline, CDR1 is SGHRS and CDR2 YFSETQ. Here the CDR3 DNA reads TGCGCCAGCAGCTTTTTGGGGAGCCCCGATGAAAAACTGTTTTTT. Encoded protein: CASSFLGSPDEKLFF.

V gene TRBV2 combines with J gene TRBJ2-3; tentatively, D is TRBD2 (5 bases). V lost 7 bases and J 6 bases, leaving 20 bases between the germline ends. Per germline, CDR1 SNHLY and CDR2 FYNNEI. This CDR3 comprises 15 residues. CDR3 nucleotide sequence: TGTGCCAGCAATAGCGAGGGAGAGTTCAGGGATACGCAGTATTTT. This sequence encodes CASNSEGEFRDTQYF.

This clone was detected once. The chain joins TRBV5-6 to TRBJ1-3, with D hard to call. Trimming removed 0 bases at V and 2 bases at J, with 3 bases between. Germline V gives CDR1 SGHDT, CDR2 YYEEEE. This CDR3 region has 13 residues. Written as DNA, the CDR3 is TGTGCCAGCAGCTTGGTAGCTGGAAACACCATATATTTT. Its translation is CASSLVAGNTIYF.

The chain employs TRBV27 and TRBJ2-7, with 11 bases that match TRBD2. CDR1 is MNHEY and CDR2 is SMNVEV in the germline V gene (reference sequence). With V trimmed by 5 bases and J by 2 bases, 2 bases remained unmatched. The CDR3 extends over 14 amino acids. Here the CDR3 DNA reads TGTGCCAGCAGTACTAGCGGGAGAACCTACGAGCAGTACTTC. Its protein is CASSTSGRTYEQYF.

The chain couples TRBV11-2 to TRBJ2-7; a possible D gene is TRBD1 (5 bases). CDR3 length equals 12 residues. CDR1 is SGHAT, CDR2 FQNNGV, per germline. Trimming cost V 0 bases and J 6 bases, with 6 bases left between them. The CDR3 DNA sequence: TGTGCCAGCAGCTTAGATCAGGGCGAGCAGTACTTC. As protein: CASSLDQGEQYF.

The V and J genes are TRBV28 and TRBJ2-7; perhaps TRBD1 as D (6 bases). V was cut by 2 bases and J by 1 base, with 9 bases left in between. The V gene's germline CDR1 is MDHEN and CDR2 SYDVKM. The CDR3 extends over 14 amino acids. CDR3 sequence: CASSLGGGSYEQYF. CDR3 nucleotide sequence: TGTGCCAGCAGTTTAGGGGGCGGGTCCTACGAGCAGTACTTC.

V and J are TRBV9 and TRBJ1-5; maybe TRBD1 (6 bases). CDR1 and CDR2 from the germline V gene are SGDLS and YYNGEE. Trimming took 2 bases from V and 5 from J, leaving 11 bases between them. The CDR3 has 14 amino acids. The CDR3 DNA is TGTGCCAGCAGCGTCGGGACACGCGATCAGCCCCAGCATTTT. Translating gives CASSVGTRDQPQHF.

The rearrangement uses TRBV15 and TRBJ2-2; 12 bases align to TRBD1. J lost 6 bases, V lost 1 base, and 6 bases had no gene match. Germline V gene data show CDR1 as LNHNV and CDR2 as YYDKDF (reference sequence). The CDR3 spans 17 residues. CDR3 amino acids: CATSRVRGQGASGELFF. The CDR3 coding sequence is TGTGCCACCAGCAGAGTTCGGGGACAGGGGGCTTCCGGGGAGCTGTTTTTT.

The V and J genes are TRBV5-4 and TRBJ2-5; D is unclear. V lost 6 bases and J lost 7, with 13 bases in between. Germline-derived CDR1 and CDR2 are SGHNT and YYREEE (reference sequence). The CDR3 extends over 12 amino acids. The CDR3 coding sequence is TGTGCCAGCACCTCACCCTATGGGACCCAGTACTTC. Translated, it gives CASTSPYGTQYF.

The chain employs TRBV6-1 and TRBJ2-5; 10 positions match TRBD2. V lost 3 bases, J lost 6 bases, and 10 bases stayed unmatched. Germline V gene data show CDR1 as MNHNS and CDR2 as SASEGT. CDR3 length: 16 amino acids. CDR3 in DNA: TGTGCCAGCAGTGATCTGAGCGGGGGGGCCGCAAAGACCCAGTACTTC. Its protein is CASSDLSGGAAKTQYF.

In DNA form, the CDR3 reads TGTGCCACCAGCAGCGGACAGGACGGTTCTGGGGCTTTCTTT. Its translation: CATSSGQDGSGAFF. The rearrangement links TRBV15 to TRBJ1-1; TRBD1 matches 7 bases. The CDR3 runs 14 residues. Per the germline V gene, CDR1 is LNHNV and CDR2 is YYDKDF (reference sequence). With V trimmed by 3 bases and J by 11 bases, 12 bases remained unmatched.

This clone was detected a few times. The rearrangement links TRBV19 to TRBJ2-7; tentatively, D is TRBD2 (5 bases). V lost 3 bases to trimming and J lost 5 bases, with 14 bases between them. This CDR3 is 14 amino acids long. Per the germline V gene, CDR1 is LNHDA and CDR2 is SQIVND (reference sequence). The CDR3 sequence is CASSIQLEENEQYF. The CDR3 coding sequence is TGTGCCAGTAGTATCCAACTGGAGGAAAACGAGCAGTACTTC.

CDR3 nucleotide sequence: TGTGCCAGCAGCTTGCTCGGGGGGACCCAGTACTTC. Translating it yields CASSLLGGTQYF. The V and J genes are TRBV5-6 and TRBJ2-5; a possible D gene is TRBD2 (6 bases). Per the germline V gene, CDR1 is SGHDT and CDR2 is YYEEEE. This CDR3 is 12 amino acids long. The ends were cut back, 1 base at V and 7 bases at J, with 8 bases in the middle.